The rows below give T cell receptor beta chains drawn from one sample of a study of vaccination effects on CD4 cells after COVID-19. Repertoires were generated with immunoSEQ multiplex PCR, while TCRdb's copy carries only in-frame clones and drops some. The sample carries about 45,000 clones, roughly 72% recorded once. Antigens for these TCRs are unknown. Sequenced here: CD4+ T cells from PBMCs cultured without peptide, sampled before COVID-19 vaccination. These receptors all stem from a human donor who had a prior SARS-CoV-2 infection. Both conserved end residues are part of each CDR3. Fields, in order: CDR3 DNA, CDR3 protein, V gene, D gene, J gene, clone size. The D gene is left open where the match is weak. Size is stated for part of the rows, as once, few or many counts, or as a class when the clone is expanded.

TGCGCCAGCAGCCAAGATCTGGGTTCCGGGTCACCCCTCCACTTT | CASSQDLGSGSPLHF | TRBV4-1 | . | TRBJ1-6 | .
TGTGCCAGCAGTGACAGGGTTGCTCAGCCCCAGCATTTT | CASSDRVAQPQHF | TRBV2 | . | TRBJ1-5 | .
TGTGCCAGCAGTTACTCGAGAGGGACTAGCACAGATACGCAGTATTTT | CASSYSRGTSTDTQYF | TRBV6-5 | . | TRBJ2-3 | .
TGTGCCAGTAGGATGGGGGGGAGCTCCTATAATTCACCCCTCCACTTT | CASRMGGSSYNSPLHF | TRBV19 | . | TRBJ1-6 | .
TGTGCCAGCAGCCTTCCGGCGGGTGACTATGGCTACACCTTC | CASSLPAGDYGYTF | TRBV5-4 | . | TRBJ1-2 | few
TGTGCCAGCAGTTCCCGAGTCGGTCGACGGGAGGCCGGCCCGGGAGAGACCCAGTACTTC | CASSSRVGRREAGPGETQYF | TRBV6-2/TRBV6-3 | TRBD2 | TRBJ2-5 | .
TGTGCCAGTAGTGTCACAGGGGGCAATGAGCAGTTCTTC | CASSVTGGNEQFF | TRBV19 | TRBD1 | TRBJ2-1 | .
TGCAGTGCTAGTCGGGGCCAGGGGGCCCTCCACTTT | CSASRGQGALHF | TRBV20-1 | TRBD1 | TRBJ1-6 | few
TGTGCCAGCAGTAATGGGGTTACTGAAGCTTTCTTT | CASSNGVTEAFF | TRBV6-2/TRBV6-3 | . | TRBJ1-1 | .
TGTGCCAGTAGTCCCCTCCGTGGGGATACGCAGTATTTT | CASSPLRGDTQYF | TRBV19 | . | TRBJ2-3 | .
TGTGCCAGCAGAGGAGGCACAGATACGCAGTATTTT | CASRGGTDTQYF | TRBV28 | . | TRBJ2-3 | .
TGTGCCAGCAGTAGCAGGGTAGACGGGGAGCTGTTTTTT | CASSSRVDGELFF | TRBV6-1 | . | TRBJ2-2 | .
TGTGCCAGCAGCCCAGTCGGGGACAGGGGATACAATGAGCAGTTCTTC | CASSPVGDRGYNEQFF | TRBV5-4 | TRBD1 | TRBJ2-1 | .
TGTGCCAGCGCCCCCCCCGGCAGCCGGTCTAACTATGGCTACACCTTC | CASAPPGSRSNYGYTF | TRBV19 | . | TRBJ1-2 | .
TGTGCCAGCAGTGGAGAAGGTAATCAGCCCCAGCATTTT | CASSGEGNQPQHF | TRBV2 | . | TRBJ1-5 | few
TGTGCCAGCAGTGAAGGTAGAGGCTCCTACAATGAGCAGTTCTTC | CASSEGRGSYNEQFF | TRBV2 | . | TRBJ2-1 | .
TGTGCCAGCAGTATTCGGCCGGCTTTCTCTGGAAACACCATATATTTT | CASSIRPAFSGNTIYF | TRBV2 | . | TRBJ1-3 | .
TGTGCCAGTAAAATCGCCGGGACGGCCGGGTATAGTGGCTACACCTTC | CASKIAGTAGYSGYTF | TRBV19 | . | TRBJ1-2 | .
TGTGCCAGCTCACCCGCGGGAACCGGGGAGCTGTTTTTT | CASSPAGTGELFF | TRBV18 | . | TRBJ2-2 | .
TGTGCCACCAGTGATTCGAAAGGACAGGGGTCCGGGGAGCTGTTTTTT | CATSDSKGQGSGELFF | TRBV24-1 | TRBD1 | TRBJ2-2 | .
TGTGCCAGCACCGAGGAGGTAGCGGGGGGCCCAGATACGCAGTATTTT | CASTEEVAGGPDTQYF | TRBV5-5 | TRBD2 | TRBJ2-3 | .
TGTGCCAGCAGGGTTGGCGGGGCAGATACGCAGTATTTT | CASRVGGADTQYF | TRBV7-2 | . | TRBJ2-3 | few
TGTGCCAGCAGCGTAGCGGTGAATTTGGGCTCAGATACGCAGTATTTT | CASSVAVNLGSDTQYF | TRBV9 | . | TRBJ2-3 | few
TGCGCCAGCAGCCAAGAACTAGCGGGAGCTGAGCAGTTCTTC | CASSQELAGAEQFF | TRBV4-3 | TRBD2 | TRBJ2-1 | once
TGTGCCAGCTCACCAGGGTTGGGCAATCAGCCCCAGCATTTT | CASSPGLGNQPQHF | TRBV18 | . | TRBJ1-5 | .
TGTGCCAGTAGCGGGGGACTAGCGGGAGTAAGGAATGAGCAGTTCTTC | CASSGGLAGVRNEQFF | TRBV7-3 | TRBD2 | TRBJ2-1 | .
TGTGCCAGCAGCTTAGGATCGCGATCAGGCCAAGAGACCCAGTACTTC | CASSLGSRSGQETQYF | TRBV7-2 | . | TRBJ2-5 | .
TGTGCCAGCAGCTCCACTTCGGTCCTCCCAGATACGCAGTATTTT | CASSSTSVLPDTQYF | TRBV7-2 | . | TRBJ2-3 | .
TGTGCCAGCCGAGTAGACCGGGCCACCGGGGAGCTGTTTTTT | CASRVDRATGELFF | TRBV19 | . | TRBJ2-2 | .
TGTGCCAGCTCACCTCTAGTGGGGAACACTGAAGCTTTCTTT | CASSPLVGNTEAFF | TRBV18 | . | TRBJ1-1 | .